The 10 T cell receptor beta chains in this list originate from one sample, sequenced in a study of blood T cell dynamics during melanoma immunotherapy. Libraries were prepared by immunoSEQ multiplex PCR; TCRdb keeps only in-frame clonotypes and omits some of them. The sample yields 200 to 300 clones, 92% seen once. Sample time point: week 3, after first cycle of checkpoint inhibitor. Sequences were derived from naive CD8+ T cells from blood, sampled from a patient treated with checkpoint blockade. The receptors stem from a human donor with melanoma.

This clone was detected once. The gene calls are TRBV6-4 and TRBJ2-1; D is possibly TRBD1 or TRBD2 (5 bases each). V lost 4 bases to trimming and J lost 6 bases, with 10 bases between them. CDR1 is MRHNA, CDR2 SNTAGT, per germline. This CDR3 is built from 13 residues. CDR3 residues: CASSAGRLNEQFF. The CDR3 DNA reads TGTGCCAGCAGTGCGGGACGGCTCAATGAGCAGTTCTTC.

The CDR3, as DNA: TGTGCCAGCAGCTTGTCCGGGACAGGGGTTACAGGATATGGCTACACCTTC. As protein: CASSLSGTGVTGYGYTF. V usage is TRBV7-9 and J usage is TRBJ1-2; TRBD1 agrees at 10 bases. CDR1 is SEHNR and CDR2 is FQNEAQ in the germline V gene (reference sequence). With V trimmed by 3 bases and J by 5 bases, 12 bases remained unmatched. CDR3 length: 17 residues.

This rearrangement joins TRBV9 to TRBJ1-4; D gene uncertain. Per the germline V gene, CDR1 is SGDLS and CDR2 is YYNGEE. The CDR3 spans 13 residues. V lost 2 bases and J lost 4, with 6 bases in between. CDR3 region: CASSVWDNEKLFF. The DNA of the CDR3 is TGTGCCAGCAGCGTGTGGGATAATGAAAAACTGTTTTTT.

This clone was found a few times. V gene TRBV5-1 combines with J gene TRBJ2-6, with D maybe TRBD1 (5 bases). The V gene lost 2 bases and the J gene lost 0 bases, with 15 bases spanning the gap. This CDR3 spans 18 amino acids. Germline lookup yields CDR1 SGHRS and CDR2 YFSETQ. CDR3 loop: CASSLSWGFPSGANVLTF. The CDR3 DNA reads TGCGCCAGCAGCTTAAGTTGGGGCTTTCCCTCTGGGGCCAACGTCCTGACTTTC.

The chain joins TRBV7-9 to TRBJ1-1, with a possible D match to TRBD1 (5 bases). This CDR3 has 14 amino acids. Germline V CDR1 and CDR2: SEHNR, FQNEAQ (reference sequence). V was pared by 2 bases and J by 8 bases, with 15 bases between. The CDR3 spells CASSLYDSSGEAFF. CDR3 DNA sequence: TGTGCCAGCAGCTTATATGATTCTTCAGGGGAAGCTTTCTTT.

DNA for the CDR3: TGCAGCGTTTGGACAGGGGAGGGGACCCAGTACTTC. Residues: CSVWTGEGTQYF. V and J are TRBV29-1 and TRBJ2-5, with 9 bases lining up with TRBD1. The CDR3 is 12 amino acids. V trimming: 5 bases; J trimming: 7 bases; junction bases outside the gene matches: 5. Germline lookup yields CDR1 SQVTM and CDR2 ANQGSEA.

The CDR3 reads CASSLPLASSYNEQFF. The CDR3 DNA reads as TGTGCCAGCAGTTTACCCCTAGCGAGCTCCTACAATGAGCAGTTCTTC. V gene TRBV28 combines with J gene TRBJ2-1, with D maybe TRBD2 (6 bases). V was shortened by 2 bases and J by 0 bases, with 11 bases between the two germline ends. Per the germline V gene, CDR1 is MDHEN and CDR2 is SYDVKM. This CDR3 comprises 16 residues.

The rearrangement joins TRBV21-1 to TRBJ2-5; the table's TRBD2 call for D was not verified on the DNA. TRBV21-1 is labeled a pseudogene. The CDR3 totals 16 residues. CDR3 coding DNA: TGTGCCAGCGCCACCGACATAGGAGGGAACCCAGAGACCCAGTACTTC. Amino acids: CASATDIGGNPETQYF.

The V and J genes are TRBV25-1 and TRBJ1-5; 9 bases are shared with TRBD1. The CDR3 contains 13 residues. Germline V gene lookup returns CDR1 MGHDK and CDR2 SYGVNS. The V and J ends lost 8 bases and 4 bases, in that order; junction bases with no gene match: 3. In DNA form, the CDR3 reads TGTGCCAGCTCCGGACAGGGGAATCAGCCCCAGCATTTT. It translates to CASSGQGNQPQHF. Drawing the rest from reference TRBV25-1 and TRBJ1-5, the complete variable domain is EADIYQTPRYLVIGTGKKITLECSQTMGHDKMYWYQQDPGMELHLIHYSYGVNSTEKGDLSSESTVSRIRTEHFPLTLESARPSHTSQYLCASSGQGNQPQHFGDGTRLSIL.

The chain uses TRBV7-9 and TRBJ2-1, with D possibly TRBD2 on 6 matching bases. CDR1 and CDR2 (germline): SEHNR, FQNEAQ (reference sequence). V lost 1 base to trimming and J lost 7 bases, with 20 bases between them. There are 17 residues in the CDR3. The CDR3 DNA sequence: TGTGCCAGCAGCTTAGACCCGGGGACTCCCCGGGGGAATGAGCAGTTCTTC. This codes for CASSLDPGTPRGNEQFF.